Listed below are T cell receptor beta chains from one sample, sequenced in a study of OX40 agonist ivuxolimab in advanced cancers. Assay used: immunoSEQ multiplex PCR; TCRdb lists only in-frame clones, some missing. The data show some 27,000 clones, just over 90% seen once. The sequencing used CD4+ or CD8+ T cells sorted from blood, collected in a trial of the OX40 agonist ivuxolimab. All receptors come from an adult with an advanced solid tumor such as melanoma, head and neck, liver or kidney cancer. CDR3s include the opening cysteine and the closing phenylalanine or tryptophan. A D gene is named only where the DNA matches it firmly. Rows give clone size only sometimes, using once, few, many, or a class for an expanded clone.

TRBJ2-7	TRBV6-1	.	.	CASSETPFYEQYF	TGTGCCAGCAGTGAGACACCTTTCTACGAGCAGTACTTC
TRBJ2-1	TRBV6-4	.	TRBD2	CASSGASGTAGSYNEQFF	TGTGCCAGCAGTGGTGCTAGCGGGACAGCGGGCTCCTACAATGAGCAGTTCTTC
TRBJ2-7	TRBV5-5	.	TRBD2	CASSGSSGGAYEQYF	TGTGCCAGCAGCGGAAGTAGCGGGGGTGCCTACGAGCAGTACTTC
TRBJ1-4	TRBV1	.	.	CTIGLYEGVEDEKLFF	TGCACCATCGGACTATACGAAGGGGTTGAGGATGAAAAACTGTTTTTT
TRBJ2-3	TRBV7-9	.	.	CASSLGSYRAGVSTDTQYF	TGTGCCAGCAGCTTAGGGTCGTATCGTGCGGGCGTGAGCACAGATACGCAGTATTTT
TRBJ1-5	TRBV28	.	.	CASSSYSRDQPQHF	TGTGCCAGCAGCTCTTACTCTAGGGATCAGCCCCAGCATTTT
TRBJ2-7	TRBV11-2	.	.	CASSLGLTYEQYF	TGTGCCAGCAGCTTAGGACTTACCTACGAGCAGTACTTC
TRBJ2-5	TRBV6-5	.	.	CASSLQGFQETQYF	TGTGCCAGCAGTCTACAGGGATTCCAAGAGACCCAGTACTTC
TRBJ2-3	TRBV9	.	.	CASQRRGSTDTQYF	TGTGCCAGTCAGAGGCGGGGAAGCACAGATACGCAGTATTTT
TRBJ2-6	TRBV7-9	.	TRBD2	CASTKTSGSGGANVLTF	TGTGCCAGCACCAAAACTAGCGGGAGCGGTGGGGCCAACGTCCTGACTTTC
TRBJ2-7	TRBV9	once	.	CASGGSTPTYEQYF	TGTGCCAGCGGCGGATCCACCCCTACCTACGAGCAGTACTTC
TRBJ2-1	TRBV10-1	once	TRBD2	CASSGREGDRAYNEQFF	TGCGCCAGCAGTGGTCGGGAGGGAGACCGGGCCTACAATGAGCAGTTCTTC
TRBJ2-3	TRBV9	.	.	CASSVDGRGTDTQYF	TGTGCCAGCAGCGTAGACGGGAGAGGTACAGATACGCAGTATTTT
TRBJ1-2	TRBV10-2	.	.	CASAPSRQGRNYGYTF	TGCGCCAGCGCCCCGAGTCGGCAGGGGCGTAACTATGGCTACACCTTC
TRBJ2-3	TRBV7-9	.	TRBD2	CASSYRTSGTDTQYF	TGTGCCAGCAGCTACCGGACTAGCGGGACAGATACGCAGTATTTT
TRBJ1-1	TRBV7-8	.	.	CASSLAGTLNTEAFF	TGTGCCAGCAGCTTAGCGGGGACCCTGAACACTGAAGCTTTCTTT
TRBJ2-3	TRBV19	.	.	CASSGSMGGFTDTQYF	TGTGCCAGTAGTGGCTCGATGGGGGGCTTCACAGATACGCAGTATTTT
TRBJ2-1	TRBV27	few	.	CASRMPGDNEQFF	TGTGCCAGCAGGATGCCGGGAGACAATGAGCAGTTCTTC
TRBJ2-4	TRBV27	medium-sized	.	CASSQSVKNIQYF	TGTGCCAGCAGTCAGTCGGTAAAAAACATTCAGTACTTC
TRBJ2-1	TRBV19	.	TRBD2	CASSITGLAIMYNEQFF	TGTGCCAGTAGTATAACAGGACTAGCCATTATGTACAATGAGCAGTTCTTC
TRBJ2-7	TRBV6-5	.	TRBD1	CASSSPSGGLSYEQYF	TGTGCCAGCAGTTCTCCCTCAGGGGGCCTATCCTACGAGCAGTACTTC
TRBJ2-4	TRBV19	.	TRBD2	CASSVRPSLGERGPALAKNIQYF	TGTGCCAGTAGTGTCCGCCCATCCCTGGGGGAGCGGGGACCGGCTCTAGCCAAAAACATTCAGTACTTC
TRBJ2-7	TRBV19	few	.	CASSIGGYEQYF	TGTGCCAGTAGTATAGGGGGATACGAGCAGTACTTC
TRBJ2-1	TRBV15	.	TRBD2	CATSIGTSGRASEQFF	TGTGCCACCAGCATCGGGACTAGCGGGAGGGCTAGTGAGCAGTTCTTC
TRBJ2-7	TRBV5-5	.	.	CASSQERAGDYEQYF	TGCGCCAGCAGCCAAGAAAGGGCAGGTGACTACGAGCAGTACTTC
TRBJ2-2	TRBV7-6	.	.	CASSPTNTGELFF	TGTGCCAGCAGCCCGACGAACACCGGGGAGCTGTTTTTT
TRBJ1-1	TRBV4-3	.	.	CASSPAQIVDANTEAFF	TGCGCCAGCAGCCCCGCCCAAATTGTAGACGCTAACACTGAAGCTTTCTTT